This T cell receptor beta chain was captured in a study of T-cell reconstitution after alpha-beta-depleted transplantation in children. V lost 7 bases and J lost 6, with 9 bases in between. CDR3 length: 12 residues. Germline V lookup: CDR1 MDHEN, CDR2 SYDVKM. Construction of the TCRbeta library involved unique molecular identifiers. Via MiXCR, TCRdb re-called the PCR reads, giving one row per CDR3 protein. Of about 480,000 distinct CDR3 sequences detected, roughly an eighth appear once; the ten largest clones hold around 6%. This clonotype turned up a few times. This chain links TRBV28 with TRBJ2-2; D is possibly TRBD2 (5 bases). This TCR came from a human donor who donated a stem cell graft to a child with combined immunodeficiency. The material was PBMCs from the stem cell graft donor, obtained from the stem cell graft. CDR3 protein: CASTYGAGELFF. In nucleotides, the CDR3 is TGTGCCAGCACCTACGGGGCCGGGGAGCTGTTTTTT.